This T cell receptor beta chain was identified in a study of shared clonotypes between healthy human individuals. The CDR3 has 14 amino acids. CDR1 SEHNR and CDR2 FQNEAQ come from the germline V gene (reference sequence). V lost 5 bases and J lost 6, with 13 bases in between. Generated by immunoSEQ multiplex PCR, the TCRdb table keeps only in-frame clones and is missing some. The sample records about 380,000 clones, 96% being singletons. The rearrangement joins TRBV7-9 to TRBJ2-2, with D possibly being TRBD1 (6 bases). Sequenced input: memory CD8+ T cells sorted from blood. Noted subset: CD45RO+ cells pooled with CCR7-negative TemRA cells. This receptor was taken from a man aged 25 to 40 in good health. The CDR3 here is CASSPQGGSGELFF. CDR3 coding DNA: TGTGCCAGCAGCCCCCAAGGGGGATCCGGGGAGCTGTTTTTT.